Below, 6 T cell receptor beta chains from the same sample are listed, as sequenced in a study of T cell changes during pregnancy in multiple sclerosis. The table came from immunoSEQ multiplex PCR; TCRdb's copy has only in-frame clones and leaves some out. Of 50,000 to 70,000 clones listed, roughly 89% are singletons. The sample consisted of peripheral blood, taken after pregnancy. These receptors were taken from a female donor in good health, enrolled as a control in a pregnancy study.

The chain joins TRBV4-3 to TRBJ2-7; TRBD2 matches at 8 bases. Trimming at V came to 1 base and at J to 1 base, leaving 0 bases not matched to a gene. The CDR3 runs to 14 residues. The germline V gene encodes CDR1 LGHNA and CDR2 YSLEER. The CDR3 loop is CASSQGLASYEQYF. CDR3 in DNA: TGCGCCAGCAGCCAAGGACTAGCGTCCTACGAGCAGTACTTC.

The rearrangement joins TRBV19 to TRBJ2-7; 9 bases line up with TRBD1. This CDR3 contains 13 residues. Looked up from germline, CDR1 is LNHDA and CDR2 is SQIVND (reference sequence). The V segment lost 4 bases and the J segment 5 bases; nucleotides outside the gene matches: 3. The CDR3 DNA reads TGTGCCAGTAGTAGACAGGGGGAGGACGAGCAGTACTTC. Protein sequence: CASSRQGEDEQYF.

V and J are TRBV19 and TRBJ1-5, with D hard to call. Trimming removed 3 bases at V and 1 base at J, with 13 bases between. The CDR3 loop spans 16 amino acids. Per germline, CDR1 LNHDA and CDR2 SQIVND (reference sequence). CDR3 sequence: CASSILGGRSNQPQHF. DNA for the CDR3: TGTGCCAGTAGTATCCTAGGAGGGAGAAGCAATCAGCCCCAGCATTTT.

V gene TRBV7-3 combines with J gene TRBJ2-3; 8 bases fit TRBD2. V shed 1 base, J shed 5 bases, and the junction held 5 bases outside the gene matches. Germline CDR1 reads SGHTA; CDR2 reads FQGTGA. The CDR3 sequence is 15 residues long. The CDR3 nucleotides read TGTGCCAGCAGCTTAATCGGGGGGGCTGAAGATACGCAGTATTTT. Protein sequence: CASSLIGGAEDTQYF.

This chain links TRBV5-8 with TRBJ2-3, with D maybe TRBD2 (5 bases). V was cut by 3 bases and J by 0 bases, with 14 bases left in between. CDR1 is SGHTS and CDR2 is YDEGEE in the germline V gene. This CDR3 region has 16 residues. CDR3 coding DNA: TGTGCCAGCAGCTATGGACTGCTTCGTAGCACAGATACGCAGTATTTT. This codes for CASSYGLLRSTDTQYF.

The chain couples TRBV30 to TRBJ1-2; TRBD1 is a possible D gene (6 bases). This CDR3 comprises 15 residues. Trimming shortened V by 1 base and J by 8 bases, and 20 bases separated the two germline ends. Germline CDR1 is GTSNPN and CDR2 is SVGIG (reference sequence). The CDR3 coding sequence is TGTGCCTGGAGTGCCCTCAGGGGTGGGCTCGGAGGCTACACCTTC. Encoded protein: CAWSALRGGLGGYTF.